The next 14 T cell receptor beta chains were all read from a single sample in a study of post-analysis software for immune sequencing data. Antigens of these TCRs are unknown. Prepared TCR beta cDNA libraries contained unique molecular identifiers. TCRdb re-derived calls from the PCR reads in MiXCR, one entry per CDR3 protein. The profile shows roughly 580,000 distinct CDR3 sequences, roughly 45% of them singletons. Study-wide points: Five or six TRBV segments were more frequent in patients than controls; TRBV5-6, TRBV5-1 and TRBV20-1 belonged to this group.

The source material was blood. The origin of the receptors is a girl aged 10 to 17 with multiple sclerosis.

In its sample, this clonotype was seen many times. The chain recombines TRBV7-9 with TRBJ2-7, with D possibly called TRBD1 or TRBD2 (6 bases each). The CDR3 totals 13 residues. The germline V gene encodes CDR1 SEHNR and CDR2 FQNEAQ (reference sequence). The V gene lost 10 bases and the J gene lost 1 base, with 14 bases spanning the gap. The CDR3 DNA follows: TGTGCCACCGGAGGAGGGGGATCCTACGAGCAGTACTTC. Translation gives CATGGGGSYEQYF.

The chain combines TRBV9 with TRBJ2-3, with D possibly TRBD2 on 6 matching bases. This CDR3 is 16 amino acids long. Per germline, CDR1 SGDLS and CDR2 YYNGEE. V dropped 0 bases and J dropped 4 bases, with 15 bases sitting between them. The CDR3 region has the DNA TGTGCCAGCAGCGTAGCCTCCGGGACTGCACCAGATACGCAGTATTTT. Protein product: CASSVASGTAPDTQYF.

The rearrangement joins TRBV29-1 to TRBJ2-1; D possibly corresponds to TRBD2 (6 bases). CDR3 length equals 14 residues. V lost 5 bases and J lost 2, with 13 bases in between. Germline CDR1 SQVTM, CDR2 ANQGSEA. The DNA of the CDR3 is TGCAGCGTTTTGACTAGTTCGCCCTACAATGAGCAGTTCTTC. This sequence encodes CSVLTSSPYNEQFF.

In this sample, this clonotype turned up a few times. The chain employs TRBV6-1 and TRBJ2-6, with TRBD2 as a possible D gene (5 bases). The CDR3 loop spans 16 amino acids. Germline assignment: CDR1 MNHNS and CDR2 SASEGT. V was shortened by 1 base and J by 3 bases, with 10 bases between the two germline ends. DNA of the CDR3: TGTGCCAGCAGTGAAGAAGGAGGAGGTGGGGCCAACGTCCTGACTTTC. Translated: CASSEEGGGGANVLTF.

This chain uses TRBV5-1 with TRBJ2-7, with a tentative D call TRBD1 (5 bases). V was trimmed by 2 bases and J by 6 bases, leaving 12 bases between them. There are 13 residues in the CDR3. Germline V gives CDR1 SGHRS, CDR2 YFSETQ. The CDR3 spells CASSLNGHGEQYF. The DNA for the CDR3 is TGCGCCAGCAGCTTAAATGGACATGGCGAGCAGTACTTC.

This clonotype was recorded a few times. The chain carries TRBV6-5 and TRBJ1-2; 8 nucleotides align to TRBD1. Germline V gene sequence: CDR1 MNHEY, CDR2 SVGAGI. V gave up 7 bases and J gave up 2 bases; unmatched junction bases: 6. The CDR3 covers 14 residues. The CDR3 is CASNPTGVNYGYTF. The CDR3 nucleotides are TGTGCCAGCAACCCGACAGGGGTAAACTATGGCTACACCTTC.

This clonotype was counted between two and nine times. This chain joins TRBV7-9 and TRBJ1-5; 7 nucleotides agree with TRBD1. The CDR3 has 14 residues. The J segment lost 3 bases and the V segment lost 5 bases, leaving 4 bases of the junction unmatched. From germline, CDR1 is SEHNR and CDR2 FQNEAQ (reference sequence). CDR3 amino acids: CASSPTGDNQPQHF. The DNA for the CDR3 is TGTGCCAGCAGCCCTACAGGGGACAATCAGCCCCAGCATTTT.

The V and J genes are TRBV29-1 and TRBJ1-5; 7 bases line up with TRBD1. V was pared by 6 bases and J by 7 bases, with 9 bases of the junction left unmatched. Germline CDR1 SQVTM, CDR2 ANQGSEA. The CDR3 contains 13 residues. The CDR3 is CSVGGTDDQPQHF. Here the CDR3 DNA reads TGCAGCGTCGGTGGGACAGACGACCAGCCCCAGCATTTT.

A word on this clonotype: The junction does not match germline at one end; this may be a read error. The chain combines TRBV2 with TRBJ2-5, with 9 bases matching TRBD2. CDR3 size: 14 residues. The V gene's germline CDR1 is SNHLY and CDR2 FYNNEI. In nucleotides, the CDR3 is TGTGCCAGCAGCGAAGCGGGGGGCCGAGAGACCCAGTACTTC. Protein: CASSEAGGRETQYF.

This clonotype has a handful of counts. Its ends do not fully match the called genes, so a read error is possible. This chain uses TRBV10-3 with TRBJ2-3; 10 bases line up with TRBD2. This CDR3 spans 12 amino acids. The germline V gene has CDR1 ENHRY and CDR2 SYGVKD. The CDR3 sequence is CATSGSIDTQYF. The DNA of the CDR3 is TGTGCCACTAGCGGGAGCATAGATACGCAGTATTTT.

The chain links TRBV12-3 or TRBV12-4 to TRBJ1-2; the match to TRBD1 covers 7 bases. CDR3 length equals 17 residues. The J segment lost 0 bases and the V segment lost 6 bases, leaving 13 bases of the junction unmatched. As DNA, the CDR3 is TGTGCCAGCAGCCGAGGGGACAGAGCTCGAGCTAACTATGGCTACACCTTC. This gives the protein CASSRGDRARANYGYTF.

A few counts support this clonotype. The chain combines TRBV29-1 with TRBJ1-2, with D possibly TRBD1 on 6 matching bases. The V and J ends lost 6 bases and 0 bases respectively, with 23 bases between them. Germline V gives CDR1 SQVTM, CDR2 ANQGSEA. This CDR3 region has 17 residues. CDR3 coding DNA: TGCAGCGTACGAGGGCAGGGGCAGCAGTTAGCTAACTATGGCTACACCTTC. Translating gives CSVRGQGQQLANYGYTF.

This clonotype was found a few times. The V and J genes are TRBV5-1 and TRBJ2-3; D gene ambiguous. The germline V gene has CDR1 SGHRS and CDR2 YFSETQ. The CDR3 is made up of 13 amino acids. The V end lost 3 bases, the J end lost 2 bases, and 7 bases lay between the germline ends. CDR3 nucleotide sequence: TGCGCCAGCAGCTCCAGCCCCACAGATACGCAGTATTTT. This codes for CASSSSPTDTQYF.

The chain links TRBV3-1 to TRBJ1-4, with 7 bases fitting TRBD1. CDR3 size: 16 residues. Trimming at V came to 1 base and at J to 4 bases, leaving 6 bases not matched to a gene. Germline V gene data show CDR1 as LGHDT and CDR2 as YNNKEL (reference sequence). The CDR3 sequence: CASSQGTGTVNEKLFF. CDR3 nucleotides: TGTGCCAGCAGCCAAGGGACCGGGACAGTTAATGAAAAACTGTTTTTT. Full variable domain (remainder filled in from reference TRBV3-1 and TRBJ1-4): DTAVSQTPKYLVTQMGNDKSIKCEQNLGHDTMYWYKQDSKKFLKIMFSYNNKELIINETVPNRFSPKSPDKAHLNLHINSLELGDSAVYFCASSQGTGTVNEKLFFGSGTQLSVL.